Included here is one TCR beta chain sequence, with context. Its antigen is unknown. It was 5'RACE with constant-segment primers that produced the TCR alpha and TCR beta cDNA libraries, which carried sample barcodes and UMIs. TCRdb independently ran MiXCR on the 5' RACE reads; one entry per CDR3 protein. The sample has fewer than 600,000 distinct CDR3 sequences, roughly a fifth seen once. These data are taken from a study of T-cell memory formation after mild COVID-19. Whole-study findings and limits: The finding that pre-infection memory included some responding clones suggested that cross-reactive memory joined.

CDR1 SGHRS and CDR2 YFSETQ come from the germline V gene. The V end was cut by 1 base, the J end by 2 bases, with 10 bases between. The CDR3 spans 14 residues. This receptor was identified in an adult woman who had mild COVID-19 (a few samples of this study predate the infection). Cell type and time point are not known. The rearrangement links TRBV5-1 to TRBJ2-7, with a weak D call TRBD1 (5 bases). Input material: PBMCs or a T cell subset sorted from them (not recorded which). The CDR3 loop is CASSLYDRAYEQYF. CDR3 coding DNA: TGCGCCAGCAGCTTGTACGACAGAGCCTACGAGCAGTACTTC.